The 30 T cell receptor beta chains below all came from one sample that was sequenced in a study of blood T cell repertoires in COVID-19. Some clones are missing from TCRdb's copy, which holds only in-frame ones; the method was immunoSEQ multiplex PCR. In the table there are roughly 250,000 clones, 88% of which are singletons. Input material: peripheral blood. The origin of the receptors is a woman in her 40s who had recovered from COVID-19.

CDR3 nucleotides: TGTGCCAGCAGTGAAAGGGGGATGAACACTGAAGCTTTCTTT. Translation: CASSERGMNTEAFF. The rearrangement joins TRBV6-1 to TRBJ1-1, with D maybe TRBD1 (6 bases). The CDR3 runs 14 residues. V was clipped by 2 bases and J by 0 bases, with 7 bases between them. Germline loops: CDR1 MNHNS, CDR2 SASEGT.

V and J are TRBV14 and TRBJ1-2; D not certain. Trimming pared 1 base from V and 4 bases from J, leaving 13 bases between. Germline lookup yields CDR1 SGHDN and CDR2 FVKESK. The CDR3 runs to 15 residues. This CDR3 is CASSQVPDGGYGYTF. The CDR3 DNA follows: TGTGCCAGCAGCCAAGTCCCGGATGGCGGCTATGGCTACACCTTC.

The chain is built from TRBV6-5 and TRBJ2-1; D remains ambiguous. Trimming removed 4 bases at V and 5 bases at J, with 9 bases between. The CDR3 sequence is 13 residues long. Germline CDR1 is MNHEY and CDR2 is SVGAGI. Written as DNA, the CDR3 is TGTGCCAGCAGTTTTAACACCCACAATGAGCAGTTCTTC. Protein sequence: CASSFNTHNEQFF.

The chain is built from TRBV5-4 and TRBJ1-3; D is unresolved. The CDR3 covers 15 residues. The germline V gene has CDR1 SGHNT and CDR2 YYREEE (reference sequence). V was clipped by 1 base and J by 0 bases, with 8 bases between them. CDR3 in DNA: TGTGCCAGCAGCTTGTTCTCCGGCTCTGGAAACACCATATATTTT. This encodes CASSLFSGSGNTIYF.

The chain couples TRBV6-2 or TRBV6-3 to TRBJ2-1, with 9 bases matching TRBD2. V lost 2 bases to trimming and J lost 2 bases; unmatched junction nucleotides: 1. Germline loops: CDR1 MNHEY, CDR2 SVGEGT. The CDR3 covers 15 residues. The CDR3 bases are TGTGCCAGCAGTTACACTAGCGGGCCCTACAATGAGCAGTTCTTC. Amino acid sequence: CASSYTSGPYNEQFF.

V and J are TRBV2 and TRBJ2-1; 7 nucleotides match TRBD2. The junction had 10 bases not matched to a gene; V was cut back by 6 bases and J by 8 bases. Germline V gene sequence: CDR1 SNHLY, CDR2 FYNNEI. There are 14 residues in the CDR3. The CDR3 coding sequence is TGTGCCAGCAGCGCGGGAGTGGTTGTCGATGAGCAGTTCTTC. This encodes CASSAGVVVDEQFF.

The V gene is TRBV10-1, the J gene TRBJ2-3; TRBD2 agrees at 7 bases. This CDR3 contains 14 residues. V dropped 0 bases and J dropped 9; count of bases not matched to a gene: 6. CDR1 is WNHNN, CDR2 SYGVQD, per germline (reference sequence). The CDR3 reads CASSESTRRETQYF. CDR3 nucleotide sequence: TGCGCCAGCAGTGAGTCGACTCGGCGGGAGACGCAGTATTTT.

This sequence joins TRBV15 and TRBJ2-5, with D perhaps TRBD1 (6 bases). Trimming took 0 bases from V and 0 from J, leaving 17 bases between them. Germline V lookup: CDR1 LNHNV, CDR2 YYDKDF (reference sequence). CDR3 length equals 18 residues. The CDR3 nucleotides read TGTGCCACCAGCAGAGATAAAGGGGGTATGGGGTACCAAGAGACCCAGTACTTC. Translated: CATSRDKGGMGYQETQYF.

V gene TRBV14 combines with J gene TRBJ2-7, with D perhaps matching TRBD2 (7 bases). CDR3 length equals 15 residues. Trimming shortened V by 4 bases and J by 12 bases, and 25 bases separated the two germline ends. Germline V gene lookup returns CDR1 SGHDN and CDR2 FVKESK. CDR3 region: CASSPGLGGPGVGYF. In DNA, the CDR3 is TGTGCCAGCAGCCCCGGACTAGGGGGGCCGGGTGTGGGGTACTTC.

This sequence joins TRBV6-2 or TRBV6-3 and TRBJ2-3, with TRBD2 matching over 8 bases. The germline gives CDR1 MNHEY, CDR2 SVGEGT. The CDR3 runs to 19 residues. With 0 bases clipped from V and 2 bases from J, the junction kept 13 bases outside the gene matches. The CDR3, as DNA: TGTGCCAGCAGTTACTCGAGTGGACGAGCGGGAGACGACACAGATACGCAGTATTTT. Translating gives CASSYSSGRAGDDTDTQYF.

The chain couples TRBV6-5 to TRBJ2-1, with 10 bases identical to TRBD1. Germline V gene lookup returns CDR1 MNHEY and CDR2 SVGAGI. After removal of 7 bases from V and 4 bases from J, the junction contained 7 bases not matched to a gene. This CDR3 has 15 amino acids. Here the CDR3 reads CASTSTGGSYNEQFF. The CDR3 region has the DNA TGTGCCAGCACCTCGACAGGGGGCTCGTACAATGAGCAGTTCTTC.

This chain connects TRBV24-1 to TRBJ2-7, with D possibly being TRBD1 (7 bases). V lost 4 bases to trimming and J lost 2 bases, with 20 bases between them. Germline V gene lookup returns CDR1 KGHDR and CDR2 SFDVKD. The CDR3 is made up of 17 amino acids. The CDR3 here is CATSDPYETRGPYEQYV. The DNA of the CDR3 is TGTGCCACCAGTGACCCGTACGAGACTAGGGGGCCCTACGAGCAGTACGTC.

V usage is TRBV27 and J usage is TRBJ2-3, with TRBD2 matching 10 bases. Per the germline V gene, CDR1 is MNHEY and CDR2 is SMNVEV (reference sequence). The CDR3 extends over 19 amino acids. Trimming removed 5 bases from V and 0 bases from J; junction bases left unmatched: 14. The CDR3 DNA reads TGTGCCAGCAGTAGCAGGACTAGCGGAAGGCGGGGTAGCACAGATACGCAGTATTTT. Protein product: CASSSRTSGRRGSTDTQYF.

The rearrangement links TRBV6-2 or TRBV6-3 to TRBJ2-1; tentatively, D is TRBD2 (5 bases). Germline assignment: CDR1 MNHEY and CDR2 SVGEGT. This CDR3 is built from 16 residues. Between the trimmed V and J ends, which lost 5 bases and 7 bases, there was a span of 21 bases. For the CDR3, the DNA is TGTGCCAGCAGTCCCAATAACCCTCCGGGGAAGAATGAGCAGTTCTTC. Translated: CASSPNNPPGKNEQFF.

V gene TRBV7-2 combines with J gene TRBJ2-3; D remains ambiguous. In germline, CDR1 is SGHTA, CDR2 FQGNSA. Trimming stripped 3 bases from V and 1 base from J, with 14 bases between. The length of the CDR3 is 16 residues. DNA for the CDR3: TGTGCCAGCAGCTTTAGTCGCCTACGGGGCACAGATACGCAGTATTTT. Its protein is CASSFSRLRGTDTQYF. The variable domain in full, completed from reference TRBV7-2 and TRBJ2-3, reads GAGVSQSPSNKVTEKGKDVELRCDPISGHTALYWYRQSLGQGLEFLIYFQGNSAPDKSGLPSDRFSAERTGGSVSTLTIQRTQQEDSAVYLCASSFSRLRGTDTQYFGPGTRLTVL.

This chain uses TRBV28 with TRBJ2-5; 11 bases align to TRBD2. V was clipped by 3 bases and J by 2 bases; unmatched bases: 5. The length of the CDR3 is 16 residues. CDR1 and CDR2 (germline): MDHEN, SYDVKM. The CDR3 loop reads CASSLGSGREQETQYF. The CDR3 DNA reads as TGTGCCAGCAGTTTGGGTAGCGGGAGGGAACAAGAGACCCAGTACTTC.

The V gene is TRBV5-4, the J gene TRBJ1-1; 10 bases are shared with TRBD1. Germline lookup yields CDR1 SGHNT and CDR2 YYREEE (reference sequence). V shed 0 bases, J shed 2 bases, and the junction held 7 bases outside the gene matches. The CDR3 loop spans 17 amino acids. The CDR3 spells CASSLARTGGRNTEAFF. CDR3 DNA: TGTGCCAGCAGCTTGGCTCGGACAGGGGGTCGAAACACTGAAGCTTTCTTT.

CDR3 sequence: CAWRPRRTNEKLFF. CDR3 in DNA: TGTGCCTGGAGGCCCAGGCGGACAAATGAAAAACTGTTTTTT. This chain uses TRBV30 with TRBJ1-4; tentatively, D is TRBD1 (5 bases). Between the trimmed V and J ends, which lost 3 bases and 5 bases, there was a span of 13 bases. The CDR3 extends over 14 amino acids. CDR1 and CDR2 from the germline V gene are GTSNPN and SVGIG (reference sequence).

In DNA, the CDR3 is TGCGCCAGCAGCCTTACCAGGGGGCCCCCTGGAAACACCATATATTTT. Translated, it gives CASSLTRGPPGNTIYF. The chain carries TRBV5-1 and TRBJ1-3; 8 bases match TRBD1. V dropped 4 bases and J dropped 2; count of bases not matched to a gene: 8. The CDR3 totals 16 residues. Germline CDR1 is SGHRS and CDR2 is YFSETQ.

The chain recombines TRBV2 with TRBJ2-7, with 9 bases lining up with TRBD1. The ends lost 5 bases at V and 2 bases at J; junction bases unmatched: 7. Germline V lookup: CDR1 SNHLY, CDR2 FYNNEI. The CDR3 length is 15 residues. CDR3 region: CASSRAGTGPYEQYF. In DNA form, the CDR3 reads TGTGCCAGCAGTCGCGCCGGGACAGGGCCCTACGAGCAGTACTTC.

This sequence joins TRBV11-3 and TRBJ2-2; 11 bases are a match to TRBD2. Germline CDR1 and CDR2: SGHNT and YENEEA. The CDR3 spans 17 residues. V lost 5 bases, J lost 5 bases, and 10 bases stayed unmatched. CDR3: CASSLHSGRADTGELFF. The CDR3 coding sequence is TGTGCCAGCAGCCTCCATAGCGGGAGGGCCGATACCGGGGAGCTGTTTTTT.

The chain uses TRBV6-5 and TRBJ1-1, with D perhaps TRBD1 (5 bases). Germline CDR1 is MNHEY and CDR2 is SVGAGI. V lost 4 bases and J 3 bases, leaving 12 bases between the germline ends. This CDR3 comprises 14 residues. The CDR3 loop reads CASSSPPRDTEAFF. The CDR3 DNA reads as TGTGCCAGCAGTTCCCCCCCCAGGGACACTGAAGCTTTCTTT.

In its sample, this clone was seen a few times. The chain is built from TRBV6-2 or TRBV6-3 and TRBJ2-5; perhaps TRBD2 as D (5 bases). The V gene's germline CDR1 is MNHEY and CDR2 SVGEGT. Trimming pared 5 bases from V and 5 bases from J, leaving 9 bases between. The CDR3 runs 12 residues. CDR3 coding DNA: TGTGCCAGCAGTCCCGGGGAGGAGACCCAGTACTTC. Translated, it gives CASSPGEETQYF.

This clone came up a few times. This chain joins TRBV27 and TRBJ1-5; TRBD1 matches 7 bases. This CDR3 spans 14 amino acids. V lost 6 bases and J lost 7; bases outside the gene matches: 9. Germline CDR1 MNHEY, CDR2 SMNVEV (reference sequence). CDR3 loop: CASSTAQGRQPQHF. The DNA for the CDR3 is TGTGCCAGCAGCACCGCACAGGGGCGACAGCCCCAGCATTTT.

The chain joins TRBV24-1 to TRBJ2-5; D is unclear. V was clipped by 4 bases and J by 5 bases, with 13 bases between them. CDR3 length: 14 residues. Per germline, CDR1 KGHDR and CDR2 SFDVKD. CDR3 bases: TGTGCCACCAGTGACCGCCGGAGTGGGGAGACCCAGTACTTC. Its translation is CATSDRRSGETQYF.

The V and J genes are TRBV25-1 and TRBJ2-7; no reliable D call. Trimming cost V 8 bases and J 3 bases, with 14 bases left between them. Germline CDR1 reads MGHDK; CDR2 reads SYGVNS. There are 13 residues in the CDR3. CDR3 DNA: TGTGCCAGCCAAGAGCCCGCAGGCTACGAGCAGTACTTC. Its protein product is CASQEPAGYEQYF.

The chain uses TRBV11-3 and TRBJ2-2, with 9 bases aligning to TRBD1. Per the germline V gene, CDR1 is SGHNT and CDR2 is YENEEA. V dropped 5 bases and J dropped 7; count of bases not matched to a gene: 8. The CDR3 extends over 15 amino acids. The CDR3 sequence: CASSPRTGESGELFF. DNA for the CDR3: TGTGCCAGCAGCCCCCGGACAGGGGAGAGCGGGGAGCTGTTTTTT.

DNA of the CDR3: TGTGCCAGTAGTATCCGCGGGAGGGCAGGCACAGATACGCAGTATTTT. It codes for CASSIRGRAGTDTQYF. The rearrangement uses TRBV19 and TRBJ2-3; 9 positions agree with TRBD2. The CDR3 runs to 16 residues. Germline assignment: CDR1 LNHDA and CDR2 SQIVND (reference sequence). V was clipped by 3 bases and J by 1 base; unmatched bases: 5.

The chain has TRBV5-8 and TRBJ2-1; perhaps TRBD2 as D (5 bases). Trimming removed 0 bases at V and 7 bases at J, with 8 bases between. CDR3 length equals 13 residues. Germline loops: CDR1 SGHTS, CDR2 YDEGEE. The DNA of the CDR3 is TGTGCCAGCAGCTTGGGCGGGTGGAATGAGCAGTTCTTC. Protein sequence: CASSLGGWNEQFF. Full variable domain (remainder filled in from reference TRBV5-8 and TRBJ2-1): EAGVTQSPTHLIKTRGQQATLRCSPISGHTSVYWYQQALGLGLQFLLWYDEGEERNRGNFPPRFSGRQFPNYSSELNVNALELEDSALYLCASSLGGWNEQFFGPGTRLTVL.

The chain links TRBV4-3 to TRBJ2-6; tentatively, D is TRBD1 (6 bases). Trimming removed 4 bases at V and 4 bases at J, with 11 bases between. The CDR3 totals 15 residues. CDR1 and CDR2 from the germline V gene are LGHNA and YSLEER. CDR3 nucleotides: TGCGCCAGCAGCCCAGGGGCAGCCGGGGCCAACGTCCTGACTTTC. Translation: CASSPGAAGANVLTF.